This TCR beta chain was sequenced for a study of TIL therapy for anti-PD-1-resistant metastatic lung cancer (dated by TCRdb to 2020 to 2022). Regarding the research as a whole: Before any PD-1/PD-L1 blockade was given, tumors were harvested, nivolumab was then administered, and patients who progressed went on to receive lymphodepletion, an infusion of expanded TIL, and IL-2. Enrolled patients had a median age of approximately 49 years (range 38-75) and a median tumor PD-L1 proportion score of 4.5% to 6.5%. Most of the cohort had lung adenocarcinoma, several tumors were EGFR-mutant and two were ALK-rearranged, and half of the patients were current or former smokers. A median non-synonymous tumor mutation burden of around 1.4 mutations per megabase was determined across the cohort by whole-exome sequencing. Tumor and peripheral blood T cell receptor beta sequencing was used to track clonotypes across tumor, expanded TIL product and serial blood samples.

In the germline V gene (reference sequence), CDR1 corresponds to LNHDA and CDR2 to SQIVND. Cut back by 3 bases and 3 bases, the V and J ends lie 9 bases apart. The CDR3 runs 13 residues from the cysteine to the phenylalanine. Only the CDR3 DNA is retained, 39 bases long and in frame from the first base. What the research found in general, with its limitations: The cohort was highly selected, with more treatment-naive, never-smoker and oncogene-addicted patients than typical, limiting generalizability. The study protocol defined all tumor marker inferences as exploratory. Infused TIL clonotypes partially replaced the baseline peripheral repertoire then decayed over months, with no apparent association between persistence and response.

Points on this clone: The antigen this receptor binds is unknown. Base quality data are lacking; no much larger clone is found one base away.

In light of the paper, this sample's time point label describes: pre-treatment sample, taken before nivolumab and TIL therapy. A phase I trial run at two centers enrolled adults with stage 4 NSCLC between October 2017 and January 2020. The samples were obtained from a phase I trial that was single-arm and open-label and tested tumor-infiltrating lymphocyte therapy combined with nivolumab in advanced non-small cell lung cancer. Mononuclear cells from blood collected in EDTA tubes were isolated on a Ficoll gradient and snap-frozen as pellets, and DNA was then extracted using a Qiagen mini-prep kit. TCR beta CDR3 regions were amplified from genomic DNA by bias-controlled multiplex PCR with the immunoSEQ v3 hsTCRB kit. TCR libraries were sequenced on an Illumina NextSeq 500 to around 1.9 million read pairs for survey level or about 5-6 million for deep level. The published analysis was carried out like this. V, D and J genes were assigned, non-productive sequences were removed, and clonality was reported by immunoSEQ Analyzer software. Repertoires were compared using productive Simpson clonality and Morisita overlap index of productive TRB rearrangements between infused TIL and blood. The absolute count of a clonotype in blood was estimated by multiplying the lymphocyte count by the CD3+ fraction and by the productive frequency of the clone. TCRdb holds this immuneACCESS table with in-frame rearrangements only. Some clones are missing; in checked studies, unresolved V genes explain under half, and the rest has no known cause. From that table come the V and J calls and clone size; the DNA was used to work out D and trimming. Here the sample has 55,000 to 60,000 clones; around four fifths occur a single time. The ten largest clones add up to more than 1.5% of the sample.

The specimen was blood, collected at baseline. Recombination joined TRBV19 with TRBJ2-7; matching of 6 bases hints at TRBD1 as the D gene. The receptor was derived from a person aged 25-80 years with non-small cell lung cancer. The nucleotide sequence reads TGTGCCAGTAGTATCATGGACAGCTACGAGCAGTACTTC. The translation is CASSIMDSYEQYF.